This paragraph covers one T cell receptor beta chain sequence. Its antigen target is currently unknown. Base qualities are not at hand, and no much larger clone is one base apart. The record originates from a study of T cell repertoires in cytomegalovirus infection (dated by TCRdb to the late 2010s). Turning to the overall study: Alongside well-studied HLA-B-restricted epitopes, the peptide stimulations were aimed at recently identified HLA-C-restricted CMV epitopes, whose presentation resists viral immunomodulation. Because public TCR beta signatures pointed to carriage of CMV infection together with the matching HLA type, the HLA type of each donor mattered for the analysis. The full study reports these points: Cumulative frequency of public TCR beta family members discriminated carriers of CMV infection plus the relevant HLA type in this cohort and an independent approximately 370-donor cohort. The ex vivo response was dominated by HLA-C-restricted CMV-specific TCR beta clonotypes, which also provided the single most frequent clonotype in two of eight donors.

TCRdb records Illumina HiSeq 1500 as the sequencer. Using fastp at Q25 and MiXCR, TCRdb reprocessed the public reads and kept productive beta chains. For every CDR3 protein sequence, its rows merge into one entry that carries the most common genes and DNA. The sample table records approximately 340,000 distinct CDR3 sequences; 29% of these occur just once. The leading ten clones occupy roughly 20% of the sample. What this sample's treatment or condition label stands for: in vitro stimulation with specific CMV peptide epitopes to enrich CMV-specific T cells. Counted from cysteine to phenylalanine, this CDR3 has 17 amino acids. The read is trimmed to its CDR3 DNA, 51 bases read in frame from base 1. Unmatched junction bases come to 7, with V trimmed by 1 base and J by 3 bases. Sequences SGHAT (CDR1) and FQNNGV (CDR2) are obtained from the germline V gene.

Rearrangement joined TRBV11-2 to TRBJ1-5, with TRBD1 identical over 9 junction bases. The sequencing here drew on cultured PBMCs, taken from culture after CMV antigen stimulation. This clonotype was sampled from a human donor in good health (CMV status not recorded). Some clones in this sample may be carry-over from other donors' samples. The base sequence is TGTGCCAGCAGCTTAGGTTCGACAGGGGGTTTCAATCAGCCCCAGCATTTT. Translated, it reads CASSLGSTGGFNQPQHF.